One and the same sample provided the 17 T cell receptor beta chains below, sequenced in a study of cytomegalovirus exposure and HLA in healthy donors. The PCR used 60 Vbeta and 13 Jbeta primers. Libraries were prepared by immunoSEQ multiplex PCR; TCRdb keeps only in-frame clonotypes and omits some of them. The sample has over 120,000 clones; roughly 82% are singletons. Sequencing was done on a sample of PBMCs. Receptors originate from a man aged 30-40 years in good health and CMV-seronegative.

CDR3 nucleotides: TGTGCCACCTCGCTACCATCCCCAGGCGCTAAAAAAGGCTATGGCTACACCTTC. Amino acids: CATSLPSPGAKKGYGYTF. This chain links TRBV28 with TRBJ1-2; D unclear. CDR1 MDHEN and CDR2 SYDVKM come from the germline V gene. V was cut by 10 bases and J by 4 bases, with 31 bases left in between. The CDR3 contains 18 residues.

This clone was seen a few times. The CDR3 coding sequence is TGTGCCAGTACCCCGACAGGGACCTACGAGCAGTACTTC. Translating gives CASTPTGTYEQYF. The V and J genes are TRBV25-1 and TRBJ2-7, with 7 bases identical to TRBD1. After removal of 9 bases from V and 2 bases from J, the junction contained 7 bases not matched to a gene. Germline CDR1 MGHDK, CDR2 SYGVNS. CDR3 size: 13 residues.

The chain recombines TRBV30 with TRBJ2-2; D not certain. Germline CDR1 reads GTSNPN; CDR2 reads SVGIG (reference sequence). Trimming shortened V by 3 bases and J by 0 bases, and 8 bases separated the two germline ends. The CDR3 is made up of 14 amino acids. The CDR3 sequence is CAWSVATNTGELFF. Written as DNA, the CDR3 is TGTGCCTGGAGCGTGGCCACGAACACCGGGGAGCTGTTTTTT.

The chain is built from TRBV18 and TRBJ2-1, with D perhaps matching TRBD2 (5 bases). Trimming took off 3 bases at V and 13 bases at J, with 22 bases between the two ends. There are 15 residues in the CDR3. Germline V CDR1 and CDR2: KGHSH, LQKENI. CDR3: CASSPISPGDSDQFF. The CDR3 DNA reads TGTGCCAGCTCACCGATTAGCCCCGGGGATTCAGATCAGTTCTTC.

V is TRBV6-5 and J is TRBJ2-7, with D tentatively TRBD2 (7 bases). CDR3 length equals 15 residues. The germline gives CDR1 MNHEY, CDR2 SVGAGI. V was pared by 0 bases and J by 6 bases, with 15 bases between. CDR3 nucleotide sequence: TGTGCCAGCAGTTACTCTAGGTACAGGGAGGGCGAGCAGTACTTC. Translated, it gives CASSYSRYREGEQYF.

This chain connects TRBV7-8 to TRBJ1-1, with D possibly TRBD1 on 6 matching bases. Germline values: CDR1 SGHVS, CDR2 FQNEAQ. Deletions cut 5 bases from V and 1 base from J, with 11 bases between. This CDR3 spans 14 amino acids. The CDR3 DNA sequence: TGTGCCAGCAGCCCAATGACAGGGAACACTGAAGCTTTCTTT. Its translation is CASSPMTGNTEAFF.

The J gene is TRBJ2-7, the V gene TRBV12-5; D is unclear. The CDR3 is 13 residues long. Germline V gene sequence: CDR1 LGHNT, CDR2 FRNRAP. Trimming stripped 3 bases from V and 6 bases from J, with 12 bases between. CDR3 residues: CASGFPPSGEQYF. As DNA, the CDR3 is TGTGCTAGTGGTTTCCCCCCTTCAGGCGAGCAGTACTTC.

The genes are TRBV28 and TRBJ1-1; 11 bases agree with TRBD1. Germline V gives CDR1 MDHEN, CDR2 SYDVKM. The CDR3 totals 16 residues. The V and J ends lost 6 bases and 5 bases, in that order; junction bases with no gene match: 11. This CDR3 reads CASRTWTGGSGTEAFF. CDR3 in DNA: TGTGCCAGCAGAACCTGGACAGGGGGCTCGGGGACTGAAGCTTTCTTT. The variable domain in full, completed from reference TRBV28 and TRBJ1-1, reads DVKVTQSSRYLVKRTGEKVFLECVQDMDHENMFWYRQDPGLGLRLIYFSYDVKMKEKGDIPEGYSVSREKKERFSLILESASTNQTSMYLCASRTWTGGSGTEAFFGQGTRLTVV.

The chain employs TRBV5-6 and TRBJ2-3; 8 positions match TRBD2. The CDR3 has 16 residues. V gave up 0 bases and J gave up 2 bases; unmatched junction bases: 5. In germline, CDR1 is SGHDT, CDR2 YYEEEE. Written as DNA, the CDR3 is TGTGCCAGCAGCTTGGAATCTAGCGGGCCCACAGATACGCAGTATTTT. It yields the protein CASSLESSGPTDTQYF.

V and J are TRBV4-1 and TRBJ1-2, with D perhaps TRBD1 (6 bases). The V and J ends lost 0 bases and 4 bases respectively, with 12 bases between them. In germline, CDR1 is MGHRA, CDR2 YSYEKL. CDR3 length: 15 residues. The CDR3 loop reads CASSQERNRVYGYTF. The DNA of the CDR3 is TGCGCCAGCAGCCAAGAAAGGAACAGGGTCTATGGCTACACCTTC.

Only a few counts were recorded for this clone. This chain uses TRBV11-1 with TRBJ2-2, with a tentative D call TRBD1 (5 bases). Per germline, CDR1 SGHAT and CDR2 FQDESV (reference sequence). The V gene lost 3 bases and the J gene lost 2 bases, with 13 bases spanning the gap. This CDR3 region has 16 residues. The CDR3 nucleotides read TGTGCCAGCAGCTTCCAGGGATGGGGTAACACCGGGGAGCTGTTTTTT. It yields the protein CASSFQGWGNTGELFF.

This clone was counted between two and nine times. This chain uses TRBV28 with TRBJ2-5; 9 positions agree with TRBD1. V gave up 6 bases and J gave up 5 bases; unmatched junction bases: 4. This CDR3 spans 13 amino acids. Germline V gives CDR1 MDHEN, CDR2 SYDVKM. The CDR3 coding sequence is TGTGCCAGCAGAACAGGGGGCGGGGAGACCCAGTACTTC. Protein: CASRTGGGETQYF.

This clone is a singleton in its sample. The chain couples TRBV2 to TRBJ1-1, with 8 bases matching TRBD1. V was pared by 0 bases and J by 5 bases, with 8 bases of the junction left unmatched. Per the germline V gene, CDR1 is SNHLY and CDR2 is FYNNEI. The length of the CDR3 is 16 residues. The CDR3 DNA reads TGTGCCAGCAGTGAAGCTGCCAGGGGGCGGGAAACTGAAGCTTTCTTT. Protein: CASSEAARGRETEAFF.

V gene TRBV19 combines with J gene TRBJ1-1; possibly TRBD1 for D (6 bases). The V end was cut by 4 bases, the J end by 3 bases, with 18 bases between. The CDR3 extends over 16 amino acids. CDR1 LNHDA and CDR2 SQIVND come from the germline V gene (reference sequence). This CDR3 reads CASSKYTAGDYTEAFF. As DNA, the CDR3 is TGTGCCAGTAGTAAATATACTGCAGGGGATTACACTGAAGCTTTCTTT.

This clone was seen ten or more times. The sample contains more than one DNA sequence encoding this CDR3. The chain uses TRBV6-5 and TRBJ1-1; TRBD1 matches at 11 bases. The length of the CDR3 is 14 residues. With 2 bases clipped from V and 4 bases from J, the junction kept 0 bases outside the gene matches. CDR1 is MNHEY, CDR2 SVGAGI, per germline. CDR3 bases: TGTGCCAGCAGTTACGGGACAGGGGGCACTGAAGCTTTCTTT. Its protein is CASSYGTGGTEAFF.

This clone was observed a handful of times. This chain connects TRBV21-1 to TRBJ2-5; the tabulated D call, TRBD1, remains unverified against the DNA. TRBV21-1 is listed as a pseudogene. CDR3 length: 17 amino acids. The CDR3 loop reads CASTLPRQGDNQETQYF. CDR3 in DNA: TGTGCCAGCACACTACCCCGACAGGGGGATAACCAAGAGACCCAGTACTTC.

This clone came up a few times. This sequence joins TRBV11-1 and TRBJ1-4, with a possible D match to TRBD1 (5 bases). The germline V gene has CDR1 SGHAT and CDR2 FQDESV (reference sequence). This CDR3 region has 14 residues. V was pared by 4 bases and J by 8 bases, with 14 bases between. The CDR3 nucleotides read TGTGCCAGCAGCTCGAGACAGTGGACCGAAAAACTGTTTTTT. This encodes CASSSRQWTEKLFF.